These T cell receptor beta chains were read from a single sample in a study of T cell responses to AZD1222 COVID-19 vaccine. The repertoire was sequenced with immunoSEQ multiplex PCR; TCRdb's copy has only in-frame clones and lacks some. The sample holds 90,000 to 140,000 clones, approximately 89% seen once. Specimen: peripheral blood, collected 28 days after the second AZD1222 dose. Receptors originate from an adult who received the AZD1222 COVID-19 vaccine. Each CDR3 is given with its conserved first and last residue. D genes are given only for firm matches. Not all rows give a size; the values are once, few, many and, for expanded clones, a class.

TRBJ2-5	TRBD2	TRBV6-5	once	TGTGCCAGCACCAGACTAGCGGGGCGCCAAGAGACCCAGTACTTC	CASTRLAGRQETQYF
TRBJ2-2	-	TRBV21-1	-	TGTGCCAGCAGCAAGGGGCTAGCGGGGTGGAACACCGGGGAGCTGTTTTTT	CASSKGLAGWNTGELFF
TRBJ2-2	TRBD2	TRBV24-1	-	TGTGCCACCAGTTCCGGGACTAGGAACACCGGGGAGCTGTTTTTT	CATSSGTRNTGELFF
TRBJ2-4	TRBD1	TRBV19	-	TGTGCCAGTAGTATGAGGGACAGGGGCGGCATTCAGTACTTC	CASSMRDRGGIQYF
TRBJ2-1	-	TRBV28	-	TGTGCCAGCGGATACTACTCTAGCTCCTACAATGAGCAGTTCTTC	CASGYYSSSYNEQFF
TRBJ1-4	-	TRBV5-6	-	TGTGCCAGCAGCTGGGCAGCCCCGGCAACTAATGAAAAACTGTTTTTT	CASSWAAPATNEKLFF
TRBJ1-3	-	TRBV29-1	-	TGCAGCTTTTCGCAGGGTGGTGGAAACACCATATATTTT	CSFSQGGGNTIYF
TRBJ2-1	TRBD2	TRBV12-3/TRBV12-4	once	TGTGCCAGCAGCCTGACTAGCTTTGAGCAGTTCTTC	CASSLTSFEQFF
TRBJ2-7	TRBD2	TRBV6-5	few	TGTGCCAGCAGTTACTACGGGACTAGCGGGCAGGAGCAGTACTTC	CASSYYGTSGQEQYF
TRBJ2-1	TRBD2	TRBV19	-	TGTGCCAGTAGTATAGCGGCTAGCGGGAGCAATGAGCAGTTCTTC	CASSIAASGSNEQFF
TRBJ2-3	-	TRBV20-1	-	TGCAGTGCTATAGGAAAAGATACGCAGTATTTT	CSAIGKDTQYF
TRBJ2-2	TRBD1	TRBV6-2/TRBV6-3	few	TGTGCCAGCAGCCCCGACAGGGTCGGGACCGGGGAGCTGTTTTTT	CASSPDRVGTGELFF
TRBJ1-6	-	TRBV5-4	-	TGTGCCAGCAGTGAAGCACCCAGCTCCTATAATTCACCCCTCCACTTT	CASSEAPSSYNSPLHF
TRBJ2-7	-	TRBV9	-	TGTGCCAGCAGCCCACGATTCCAGACAATCCCGAGAGACTACGAGCAGTACTTC	CASSPRFQTIPRDYEQYF
TRBJ2-2	TRBD2	TRBV9	-	TGTGCCAGCAGCGTAGCACTAGCGGGAGGGATAAGAACCGGGGAGCTGTTTTTT	CASSVALAGGIRTGELFF
TRBJ2-3	TRBD1	TRBV6-6	-	TGTGCCAGCAGTTCCGGGACAGTTAGCACAGATACGCAGTATTTT	CASSSGTVSTDTQYF
TRBJ1-1	TRBD1	TRBV7-9	-	TGTGCCAGCAGCTTTCCGGACAGGGGAAATACTGAAGCTTTCTTT	CASSFPDRGNTEAFF
TRBJ1-5	TRBD1	TRBV28	-	TGTGCCAGCAGCCTTGGGACAGGGGGCATTCAGCCCCAGCATTTT	CASSLGTGGIQPQHF
TRBJ2-1	-	TRBV7-2	-	TGTGCCAGCAGCTTAGGGCCCCTCGGTGAGCAGTTCTTC	CASSLGPLGEQFF
TRBJ1-1	-	TRBV3-1/TRBV3-2	-	TGTGCCAGCAGTACTTCCCTTTTGTGGACGGCTGAAGCTTTCTTT	CASSTSLLWTAEAFF
TRBJ2-1	TRBD2	TRBV10-1	-	TGCGCCAGCAGTGAGGGTAGCGGGAGGTGGAATGAGCAGTTCTTC	CASSEGSGRWNEQFF
TRBJ1-2	-	TRBV30	few	TGTGCCTGGAGAAGGGGCGGCTACACCTTC	CAWRRGGYTF
TRBJ1-5	-	TRBV6-1	-	TGTGCCAGCAGTGAAGCGGTCAATAGCAATCAGCCCCAGCATTTT	CASSEAVNSNQPQHF
TRBJ2-7	-	TRBV3-1/TRBV3-2	-	TGTGCCAGCAGTCCGGGATCCTACGAGCAGTACTTC	CASSPGSYEQYF
TRBJ2-5	-	TRBV29-1	-	TGCAGCTATTCCTCGTGGCCCTGGGAGACCCAGTACTTC	CSYSSWPWETQYF
TRBJ2-7	-	TRBV12-3/TRBV12-4	-	TGTGCCAGCAGCCTGAACGAACCCTACGAGCAGTACTTC	CASSLNEPYEQYF
TRBJ2-5	-	TRBV7-8	once	TGTGCCAGCAGCTGGGGTGGGGGGTTACAAGAGACCCAGTACTTC	CASSWGGGLQETQYF
TRBJ2-7	TRBD2	TRBV5-3	-	TGTGCCAGAATGTACCGGGGGGACGAGCAGTACTTC	CARMYRGDEQYF
TRBJ1-1	-	TRBV5-1	-	TGCGCCAGCAGCTTCGGGGGCTCCAGGACTGAAGCTTTCTTT	CASSFGGSRTEAFF
TRBJ2-7	-	TRBV5-1	few	TGCGCCAGCAGCCCTACCGAGGGCCACGAGCAGTACTTC	CASSPTEGHEQYF
TRBJ1-6	-	TRBV5-1	-	TGCGCCAGCAGCTTAGGAAGCAATAATTCACCCCTCCACTTT	CASSLGSNNSPLHF
TRBJ1-2	TRBD1	TRBV28	-	TGTGCCAGTTCTCCGGCCGGGACAGTAGATAACTATGGCTACACCTTC	CASSPAGTVDNYGYTF
TRBJ2-7	-	TRBV30	-	TGTGCCTGGAGTGCCATGACGGGAGTGGCTGGGGGCGAGCAGTACTTC	CAWSAMTGVAGGEQYF
TRBJ2-5	-	TRBV4-2	-	TGTGCCAGCAGCTCGGTTGGCTCGGAGACCCAGTACTTC	CASSSVGSETQYF
TRBJ2-3	TRBD2	TRBV29-1	-	TGCAGCGTTGTAGGAGCGGGGCGCACAGATACGCAGTATTTT	CSVVGAGRTDTQYF
TRBJ2-1	-	TRBV18	-	TGTGCCAGCTCAGCTCAGGGCTACAATGAGCAGTTCTTC	CASSAQGYNEQFF
TRBJ2-5	-	TRBV7-9	-	TGTGCCAGCAGCTTATGGAGACTGGGGTTGTCGGAGACCCAGTACTTC	CASSLWRLGLSETQYF
TRBJ2-3	TRBD2	TRBV29-1	once	TGCAGCGTGGAGGGACTAGCGGGAGCTGCTAGCACAGATACGCAGTATTTT	CSVEGLAGAASTDTQYF